This T cell receptor (beta chain) is from a study of T cells in Graves' hyperthyroidism and ophthalmopathy. This CDR3 has 13 residues. Germline CDR1 reads SGHVS; CDR2 reads FQNEAQ. Trimming removed 1 base from V and 7 bases from J, with 8 bases in between. Amplified TCR beta CDR3 regions derived from RNA transcripts. The HTBI primer set served for first-round RT-PCR of the TCR CDR3. TCRdb called the multiplex PCR reads again in MiXCR, with one record for every CDR3 protein. The sample lists around 360,000 distinct CDR3 sequences; roughly 15% were seen once. This clonotype was picked up a small number of times. The antigen is undetermined. General study points: Blood also showed most of the thyroid clonotypes that were expanded above 0.001.

V and J are TRBV7-8 and TRBJ2-1; D is perhaps TRBD2 (5 bases). The sequencing sample was made of blood. The receptor was derived from a woman aged 55-75 years with Graves' ophthalmopathy. The CDR3 DNA follows: TGTGCCAGCAGCTTAGTGGGAGAGAATGAGCAGTTCTTC. It yields the protein CASSLVGENEQFF.